This TCR beta chain was identified in a study of CD4 and CD8 cells across lung adenocarcinoma regions. The CDR3 consists of 14 residues. Germline lookup yields CDR1 MNHNS and CDR2 SASEGT. Trimming took off 6 bases at V and 13 bases at J, with 22 bases between the two ends. TCRdb re-called the PCR reads through MiXCR, storing one row per CDR3 protein. The sample yields about 25,000 distinct CDR3 sequences, around 53% seen once. Samples came from patients with localized non-small cell lung adenocarcinoma. The sequencing input was CD8+ T cells from the center of a lung tumor. The chain employs TRBV6-1 and TRBJ2-4; a weak D match, TRBD1 (6 bases). The sequence was collected from a male donor with lung adenocarcinoma. The CD4 and CD8 labels of this study may be unreliable. DNA for the CDR3: TGTGCCAGCAGACCGGGACAAGCCAAAAATGAGCAGTACTTC. Translated: CASRPGQAKNEQYF.